This T cell receptor (beta chain) is drawn from a study of brain T cells in children with intractable seizures. Overall study findings and caveats: Pre- and post-surgery blood differed in depth, so pre-surgery absences may be undersampling.

Notes on this clone: The antigen is not known.

The assay was immunoSEQ multiplex PCR, and TCRdb's table has in-frame clones only and misses some. This repertoire shows some 64,000 clones, about 96% found once; its top ten account for 0.3% to 0.45%. Losses at the gene ends were 8 bases for V and 12 bases for J; bases not matched to a gene: 16. Per the germline V gene, CDR1 is LNHNV and CDR2 is YYDKDF (reference sequence). CDR3 length: 15 amino acids. Surgery cases with the highest brain T cell transcript signatures were chosen for sequencing. The material sequenced was peripheral blood, taken at surgery. This clonotype was obtained from a boy under three years old with focal cortical dysplasia and intractable seizures. This chain joins TRBV15 and TRBJ1-6; 7 positions agree with TRBD1. The CDR3 protein is CATGIDRADGGPLHF. In DNA form, the CDR3 reads TGTGCCACCGGAATCGACAGGGCTGACGGAGGACCCCTCCACTTT.